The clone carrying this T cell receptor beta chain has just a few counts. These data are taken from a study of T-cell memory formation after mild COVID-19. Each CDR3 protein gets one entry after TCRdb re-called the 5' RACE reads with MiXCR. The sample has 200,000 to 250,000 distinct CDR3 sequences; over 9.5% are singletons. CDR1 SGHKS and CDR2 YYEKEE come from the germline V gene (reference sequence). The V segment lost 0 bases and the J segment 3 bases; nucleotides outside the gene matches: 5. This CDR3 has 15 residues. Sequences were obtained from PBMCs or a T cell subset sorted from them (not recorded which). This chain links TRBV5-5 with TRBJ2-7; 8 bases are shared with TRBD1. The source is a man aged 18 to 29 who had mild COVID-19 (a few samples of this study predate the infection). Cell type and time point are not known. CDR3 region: CASSLGAGGIYEQYF. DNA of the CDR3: TGTGCCAGCAGCTTGGGGGCAGGGGGCATCTACGAGCAGTACTTC.